This note documents a single T cell receptor (beta chain) sequence. This clone has a single count. The specificity of this receptor is unknown. No base quality information exists; no much larger clone differs at one position. The germline V gene (reference sequence) supplies CDR1 GTSNPN and CDR2 SVGIG. Spanning cysteine to phenylalanine, the CDR3 consists of 12 amino acids. The read is trimmed to its CDR3 DNA, 36 bases read in frame from base 1. The germline ends are 11 bases apart after V is trimmed by 5 bases and J by 3 bases. These data originate in a study of CD8+ T cells in alopecia areata (dated by TCRdb to the late 2010s). Background on the whole study: Treated patients were enrolled in an open-label pilot trial of oral tofacitinib, 5 to 10 mg twice daily, for moderate-to-severe alopecia areata. RNA was extracted with the PAXgene miRNA kit for fixed scalp, the miRNeasy kit for PBMCs, and the RNeasy kit for mouse skin. On the human side, TCRbeta sequencing was run on scalp tissue and on sorted CD4+ and CD8+ peripheral blood T cells from healthy controls and from alopecia areata patients with either patchy or totalis/universalis disease. Patients received tofacitinib for 6 to 18 months and were then followed off drug for 6 months to check for delayed response and recurrence. Biopsies were taken from tofacitinib-treated patients at baseline and again at 4 and 24 weeks into treatment, and several of those patients also had a later scalp biopsy. Scalp clonality was compared across normal scalp (n=4), patchy alopecia areata scalp (n=8), and alopecia totalis/universalis scalp (n=8). To study T cell clonal expansion in alopecia areata, the researchers applied high-throughput TCRbeta sequencing to both the C3H/HeJ mouse model and human patients. immunoSEQ multiplex PCR using 35 Vbeta forward primers and 13 Jbeta reverse primers was used to amplify TCRbeta CDR3 regions. Disease severity in treated patients was measured with the SALT score, which quantifies the percentage of affected scalp surface area.

Reading the label with the study, this specimen's treatment or condition is: oral pan-JAK inhibitor, 5-10 mg twice daily. From alopecia areata patients, peripheral blood was collected along with lesional scalp punch biopsies. PBMCs were separated by density centrifugation and stained for CD3, CD4 and CD8, after which CD4+ and CD8+ T cells were sorted on a FACSAria. The library was generated by the immunoSEQ multiplex PCR assay. For TCR sequencing, RNA was extracted from every sample and reverse transcribed into cDNA to serve as template. SuperScript III was used for first-strand cDNA synthesis, primed with a 2:1 mix of oligo-dT and random hexamers. A synthetic immune receptor repertoire was used to measure amplification bias, and any remaining bias was corrected computationally. Processing in the source paper ran as follows. Raw reads were preprocessed to remove errors, and CDR3 was defined according to IMGT conventions as the region from the conserved cysteine to phenylalanine. To get clonality, Shannon entropy was normalized by log2 of the number of productive unique TCRs and the result was subtracted from 1. Whether scalp clones were CD4 or CD8 was inferred by matching scalp TCRbeta sequences against CD4 and CD8 repertoires sorted from blood. In its TCRdb copy, this immuneACCESS table keeps in-frame sequences only and misses some clones. Where compared with another copy, unresolved V genes explain less than half of these, and the others have no known cause. That table gives V, J and clone size, and the DNA gave D and trimming. In this sample the table shows about 210,000 clones, about two fifths of which occur a single time. 0.48% of the sample belongs to the ten largest clones.

General study outcomes and caveats: Shared TCR sequences between patients were less evident than in mice, which may be partly attributable to HLA diversity in the patient population. Because the treated cohort was small and had only one nonresponder, larger studies are needed to examine links between baseline CD8+ expansion and response. Scalp clonality and the number of expanded CD8+ clones among the top 100 scalp clones were significantly decreased by tofacitinib. Resident alphabeta T cells in normal human skin are also sequenced, complicating scalp TCR repertoire analysis, unlike mouse skin dominated by gammadelta T cells. Compared with normal scalp, lesional scalp had higher clonality and more expanded CD8+ clones, particularly in alopecia totalis/universalis, a pattern that suggests antigenic drive. During tofacitinib treatment, many expanded lesional clones stuck around in both scalp and blood, and this persistence may partly explain why relapse happens after treatment is stopped.

Sequencing was performed on CD4+ T cells sorted from blood, taken at approximately week 30, from a patient treated with tofacitinib. The receptor comes from a human donor with alopecia areata. Recombination linked TRBV30 to TRBJ2-7, with the identity of the D gene unclear. The CDR3 here reads CAWGVGVYEQYF. The sequence in DNA is TGTGCCTGGGGAGTGGGTGTCTACGAGCAGTACTTC.